Listed below are T cell receptor beta chains from one sample, sequenced in a study of long-term antiretroviral therapy in people with HIV. Sequenced by immunoSEQ multiplex PCR; TCRdb stores in-frame clones only, minus some. This sample has about 36,000 clones; 75% to 85% occur once, and the top ten carry roughly 5.2%. This specimen was unsorted PBMCs, taken 3.4 years after starting antiretroviral therapy. The receptors stem from a man aged 30 to 45 with HIV. Each CDR3 is given with its conserved first and last residue. A D gene is named only where the DNA matches it firmly. Clone sizes are given selectively: once, few, many, or a class where the clone is expanded.

J: TRBJ1-1; size: -; D: TRBD1; V: TRBV10-3; CDR3: CAITTGPDTEAFF; DNA: TGTGCCATAACGACAGGGCCAGACACTGAAGCTTTCTTT
J: TRBJ1-5; size: -; D: -; V: TRBV7-9; CDR3: CASGQSNQPQHF; DNA: TGTGCCAGCGGACAGAGCAATCAGCCCCAGCATTTT
J: TRBJ2-1; size: -; D: -; V: TRBV13; CDR3: CASSAVEAEAYNEQFF; DNA: TGTGCCAGCAGCGCCGTTGAAGCGGAGGCGTACAATGAGCAGTTCTTC
J: TRBJ2-3; size: -; D: -; V: TRBV23-1; CDR3: CASSPSGQRKSTDTQYF; DNA: TGCGCCAGCAGTCCCTCCGGGCAGCGGAAAAGCACAGATACGCAGTATTTT
J: TRBJ2-1; size: once; D: -; V: TRBV7-9; CDR3: CASSLAPGSYNEQFF; DNA: TGTGCCAGCAGCTTAGCCCCGGGGTCCTACAATGAGCAGTTCTTC
J: TRBJ1-2; size: -; D: -; V: TRBV4-2; CDR3: CASSQDAGNYGYTF; DNA: TGTGCCAGCAGCCAAGATGCGGGGAACTATGGCTACACCTTC
J: TRBJ2-4; size: -; D: -; V: TRBV28; CDR3: CAYNPSGKNIQYF; DNA: TGTGCCTACAACCCGAGCGGCAAAAACATTCAGTACTTC
J: TRBJ1-5; size: -; D: -; V: TRBV10-2; CDR3: CASSDFGAVTPQHF; DNA: TGCGCCAGCAGTGATTTCGGGGCCGTAACGCCCCAGCATTTT
J: TRBJ1-2; size: -; D: TRBD1; V: TRBV10-2; CDR3: CASSERGGGYGYTF; DNA: TGCGCCAGCAGTGAACGAGGGGGCGGGTATGGCTACACCTTC
J: TRBJ2-3; size: -; D: -; V: TRBV30; CDR3: CAGSRGSLMDTQYF; DNA: TGTGCGGGATCAAGGGGTTCCCTTATGGATACGCAGTATTTT
J: TRBJ2-3; size: once; D: -; V: TRBV28; CDR3: CASTGGTSTDTQYF; DNA: TGTGCCAGCACTGGGGGCACTAGCACAGATACGCAGTATTTT
J: TRBJ2-2; size: few; D: -; V: TRBV5-1; CDR3: CASSLLQGSTGELFF; DNA: TGCGCCAGCAGCTTGTTACAGGGTAGCACCGGGGAGCTGTTTTTT
J: TRBJ1-2; size: -; D: -; V: TRBV28; CDR3: CASSTRGGGYGYTF; DNA: TGTGCCAGCAGTACTCGTGGAGGGGGGTATGGCTACACCTTC
J: TRBJ2-3; size: -; D: TRBD2; V: TRBV18; CDR3: CASSPKGLAGGPDTQYF; DNA: TGTGCCAGCTCACCAAAGGGACTAGCGGGAGGTCCAGATACGCAGTATTTT
J: TRBJ1-1; size: once; D: -; V: TRBV13; CDR3: CASSLEGAEVFF; DNA: TGTGCCAGCAGCTTAGAAGGGGCCGAAGTTTTCTTT
J: TRBJ2-5; size: -; D: TRBD1; V: TRBV10-2; CDR3: CASGPGQQETQYF; DNA: TGCGCCAGCGGCCCGGGACAGCAAGAGACCCAGTACTTC
J: TRBJ2-7; size: -; D: TRBD2; V: TRBV5-4; CDR3: CASSLISGSSYEQYF; DNA: TGTGCCAGCAGCTTAATTAGCGGGAGCTCCTACGAGCAGTACTTC
J: TRBJ2-5; size: once; D: TRBD2; V: TRBV7-9; CDR3: CASSPSAGERETQYF; DNA: TGTGCCAGCAGCCCCTCCGCGGGAGAAAGAGAGACCCAGTACTTC
J: TRBJ2-2; size: -; D: -; V: TRBV19; CDR3: CASSQQPNTGELFF; DNA: TGTGCCAGTAGTCAACAGCCGAACACCGGGGAGCTGTTTTTT
J: TRBJ2-5; size: -; D: -; V: TRBV14; CDR3: CASSQLGKQETQYF; DNA: TGTGCCAGCAGCCAGTTAGGGAAACAAGAGACCCAGTACTTC
J: TRBJ1-2; size: few; D: TRBD1; V: TRBV5-1; CDR3: CASSSTGAGGYTF; DNA: TGCGCCAGCAGCTCGACAGGGGCGGGAGGCTACACCTTC
J: TRBJ2-3; size: -; D: -; V: TRBV27; CDR3: CASSLWGDSSDTQYF; DNA: TGTGCCAGCAGTTTATGGGGTGACTCCTCGGATACGCAGTATTTT
J: TRBJ2-3; size: few; D: -; V: TRBV21-1; CDR3: CASTAPRDRTDTQYF; DNA: TGTGCCAGCACCGCCCCACGGGACAGGACAGATACGCAGTATTTT
J: TRBJ2-2; size: -; D: -; V: TRBV4-2; CDR3: CASSQETGQGGELFF; DNA: TGTGCCAGCAGCCAAGAAACAGGGCAGGGGGGGGAGCTGTTTTTT
J: TRBJ2-7; size: -; D: -; V: TRBV7-8; CDR3: CASSLYGSSYEQYF; DNA: TGTGCCAGCAGCTTATACGGGAGCTCCTACGAGCAGTACTTC
J: TRBJ2-1; size: -; D: -; V: TRBV7-9; CDR3: CASSFQDFYNDQFF; DNA: TGTGCCAGCAGCTTCCAGGATTTCTACAATGATCAGTTCTTC
J: TRBJ2-1; size: -; D: -; V: TRBV11-2; CDR3: CASRPAGTATYNEQFF; DNA: TGTGCCAGCAGACCGGCGGGGACCGCAACCTACAATGAGCAGTTCTTC
J: TRBJ1-2; size: -; D: -; V: TRBV7-8; CDR3: CASSLVGAPNYGYTF; DNA: TGTGCCAGCAGCTTAGTCGGGGCCCCTAACTATGGCTACACCTTC
J: TRBJ2-1; size: -; D: -; V: TRBV19; CDR3: CASSIVRSNEQFF; DNA: TGTGCCAGTAGTATAGTAAGGAGCAATGAGCAGTTCTTC
J: TRBJ1-3; size: -; D: -; V: TRBV27; CDR3: CASSLLGNSGNTIYF; DNA: TGTGCCAGCAGTTTACTGGGGAACTCTGGAAACACCATATATTTT
J: TRBJ2-1; size: once; D: -; V: TRBV29-1; CDR3: CSVEDLVGSSYNEQFF; DNA: TGCAGCGTTGAAGATCTAGTCGGGAGCTCCTACAATGAGCAGTTCTTC
J: TRBJ2-7; size: -; D: TRBD2; V: TRBV5-6; CDR3: CASSLPGLAGGTPYEQYF; DNA: TGTGCCAGCAGCCTTCCGGGACTAGCGGGAGGGACTCCCTACGAGCAGTACTTC
J: TRBJ1-2; size: few; D: TRBD1; V: TRBV5-4; CDR3: CASSWGQGGAEYGYTF; DNA: TGTGCCAGCAGCTGGGGACAGGGGGGCGCAGAGTATGGCTACACCTTC
J: TRBJ2-1; size: -; D: -; V: TRBV29-1; CDR3: CSVQRKYNEQFF; DNA: TGCAGCGTACAGCGGAAATACAATGAGCAGTTCTTC
J: TRBJ2-3; size: -; D: TRBD1; V: TRBV30; CDR3: CAWSVGTASTDTQYF; DNA: TGTGCCTGGAGTGTCGGGACAGCTAGCACAGATACGCAGTATTTT
J: TRBJ1-4; size: -; D: -; V: TRBV5-1; CDR3: CASSAGGGRGEKLFF; DNA: TGCGCCAGCAGCGCAGGCGGAGGGAGGGGTGAAAAACTGTTTTTT
J: TRBJ2-1; size: -; D: -; V: TRBV27; CDR3: CASSSHRDNEQFF; DNA: TGTGCCAGCAGTTCCCACAGGGACAATGAGCAGTTCTTC
J: TRBJ1-3; size: -; D: -; V: TRBV27; CDR3: CASSFSSGNTIYF; DNA: TGTGCCAGCAGTTTCTCGTCTGGAAACACCATATATTTT
J: TRBJ2-1; size: few; D: TRBD2; V: TRBV25-1; CDR3: CASSTSGRENEQFF; DNA: TGTGCCAGCAGCACTAGCGGGAGAGAAAATGAGCAGTTCTTC
J: TRBJ2-1; size: -; D: -; V: TRBV6-6; CDR3: CAGSTSLSYNEQFF; DNA: TGTGCCGGCTCGACTAGTCTCTCCTACAATGAGCAGTTCTTC
J: TRBJ1-5; size: few; D: TRBD1; V: TRBV27; CDR3: CAARQGAGNQPQHF; DNA: TGTGCCGCCCGACAGGGGGCTGGCAATCAGCCCCAGCATTTT
J: TRBJ1-2; size: -; D: -; V: TRBV4-1; CDR3: CASSQEGRSGYTF; DNA: TGCGCCAGCAGCCAAGAGGGCAGGTCTGGCTACACCTTC
J: TRBJ2-3; size: -; D: TRBD2; V: TRBV30; CDR3: CAWSLLAGGRGDTQYF; DNA: TGTGCCTGGAGTCTTTTAGCGGGAGGACGGGGGGATACGCAGTATTTT
J: TRBJ2-6; size: -; D: -; V: TRBV19; CDR3: CASSRSRAPTTPNVLTF; DNA: TGTGCCAGTAGCCGATCCCGGGCCCCGACTACGCCCAACGTCCTGACTTTC
J: TRBJ1-4; size: -; D: -; V: TRBV5-1; CDR3: CASNPGRGNEKLFF; DNA: TGCGCCAGCAACCCCGGACGAGGGAATGAAAAACTGTTTTTT
J: TRBJ1-2; size: -; D: TRBD1; V: TRBV5-6; CDR3: CASIPGQGAHGYTF; DNA: TGTGCCAGCATCCCGGGACAGGGTGCCCATGGCTACACCTTC
J: TRBJ2-7; size: once; D: TRBD1; V: TRBV10-3; CDR3: CAISAGTGPYEQYF; DNA: TGTGCCATCAGCGCCGGGACAGGCCCCTACGAGCAGTACTTC
J: TRBJ2-1; size: -; D: -; V: TRBV19; CDR3: CASSIVRLSSYNEQFF; DNA: TGTGCCAGTAGTATTGTTCGACTGAGCTCCTACAATGAGCAGTTCTTC
J: TRBJ2-1; size: -; D: -; V: TRBV2; CDR3: CASARRETYNEQFF; DNA: TGTGCCAGCGCGCGAAGGGAAACCTACAATGAGCAGTTCTTC
J: TRBJ1-5; size: -; D: -; V: TRBV19; CDR3: CASTPWGEGNQPQHF; DNA: TGTGCCAGTACCCCGTGGGGTGAGGGCAATCAGCCCCAGCATTTT